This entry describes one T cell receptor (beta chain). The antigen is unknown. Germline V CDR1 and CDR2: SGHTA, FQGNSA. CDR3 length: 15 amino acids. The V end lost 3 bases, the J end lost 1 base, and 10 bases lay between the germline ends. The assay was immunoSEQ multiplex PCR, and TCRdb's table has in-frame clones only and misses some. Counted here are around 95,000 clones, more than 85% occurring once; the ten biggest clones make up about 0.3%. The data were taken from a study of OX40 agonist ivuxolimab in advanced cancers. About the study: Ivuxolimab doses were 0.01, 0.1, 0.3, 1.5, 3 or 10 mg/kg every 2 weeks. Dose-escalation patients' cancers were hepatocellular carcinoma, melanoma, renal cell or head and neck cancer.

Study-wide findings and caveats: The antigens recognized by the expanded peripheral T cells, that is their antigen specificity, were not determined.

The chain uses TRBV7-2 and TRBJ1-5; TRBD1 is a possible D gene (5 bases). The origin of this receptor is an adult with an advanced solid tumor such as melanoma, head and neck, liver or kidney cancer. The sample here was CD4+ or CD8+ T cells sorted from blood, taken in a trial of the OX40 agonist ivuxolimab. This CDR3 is CASSLRRDSNQPQHF. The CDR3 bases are TGTGCCAGCAGCTTGCGAAGGGACAGCAATCAGCCCCAGCATTTT.